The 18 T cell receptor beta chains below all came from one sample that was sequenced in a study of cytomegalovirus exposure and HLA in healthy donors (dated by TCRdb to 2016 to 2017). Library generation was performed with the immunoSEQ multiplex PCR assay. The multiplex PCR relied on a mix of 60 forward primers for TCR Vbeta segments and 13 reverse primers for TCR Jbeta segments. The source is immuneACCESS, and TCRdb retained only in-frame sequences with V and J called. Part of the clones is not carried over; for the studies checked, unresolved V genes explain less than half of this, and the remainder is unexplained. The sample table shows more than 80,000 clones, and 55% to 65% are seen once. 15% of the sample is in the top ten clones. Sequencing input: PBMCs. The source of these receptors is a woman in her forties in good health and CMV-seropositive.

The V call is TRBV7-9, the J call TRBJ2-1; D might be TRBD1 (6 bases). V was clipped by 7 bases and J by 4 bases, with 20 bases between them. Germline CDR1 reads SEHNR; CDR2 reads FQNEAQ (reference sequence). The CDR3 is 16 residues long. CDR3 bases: TGTGCCAGCACCCTATCGGACAGCAAACTATACAATGAGCAGTTCTTC. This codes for CASTLSDSKLYNEQFF.

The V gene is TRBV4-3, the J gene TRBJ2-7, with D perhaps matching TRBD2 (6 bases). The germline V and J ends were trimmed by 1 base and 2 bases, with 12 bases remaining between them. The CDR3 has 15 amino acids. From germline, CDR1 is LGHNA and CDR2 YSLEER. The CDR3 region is CASSQVWRGTYEQYF. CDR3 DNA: TGCGCCAGCAGCCAAGTTTGGCGGGGTACCTACGAGCAGTACTTC.

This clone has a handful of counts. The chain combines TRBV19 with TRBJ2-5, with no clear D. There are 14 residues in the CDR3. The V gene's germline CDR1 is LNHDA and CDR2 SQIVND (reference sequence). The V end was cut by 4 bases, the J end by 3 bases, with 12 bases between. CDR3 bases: TGTGCCAGTAGTACGTCTACAGTGAAAGAGACCCAGTACTTC. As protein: CASSTSTVKETQYF.

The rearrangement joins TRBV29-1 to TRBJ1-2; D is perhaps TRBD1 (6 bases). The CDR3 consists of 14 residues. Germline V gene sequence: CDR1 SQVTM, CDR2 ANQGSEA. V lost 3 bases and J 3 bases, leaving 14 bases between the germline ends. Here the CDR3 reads CSVEKGSGDYGYTF. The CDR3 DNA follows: TGCAGCGTTGAGAAGGGATCAGGGGACTATGGCTACACCTTC.

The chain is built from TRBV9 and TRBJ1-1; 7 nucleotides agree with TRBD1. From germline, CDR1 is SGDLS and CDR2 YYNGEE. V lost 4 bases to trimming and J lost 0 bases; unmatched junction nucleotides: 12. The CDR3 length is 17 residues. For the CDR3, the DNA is TGTGCCAGCAGCCTCCGGGACAGCCTTACGATGAACACTGAAGCTTTCTTT. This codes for CASSLRDSLTMNTEAFF.

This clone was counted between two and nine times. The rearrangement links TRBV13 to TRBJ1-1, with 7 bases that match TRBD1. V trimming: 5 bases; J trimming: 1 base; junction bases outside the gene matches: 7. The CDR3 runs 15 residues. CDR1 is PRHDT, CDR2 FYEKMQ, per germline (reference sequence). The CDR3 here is CASSMATGRNTEAFF. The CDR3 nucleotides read TGTGCCAGCAGCATGGCGACAGGGCGGAACACTGAAGCTTTCTTT.

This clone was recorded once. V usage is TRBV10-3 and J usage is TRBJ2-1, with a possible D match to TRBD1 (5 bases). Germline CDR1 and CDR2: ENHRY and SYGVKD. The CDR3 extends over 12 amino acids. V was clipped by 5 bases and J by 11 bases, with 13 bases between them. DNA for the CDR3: TGTGCCATCAGTCAAGACAGAGAGAAGCAGTTCTTC. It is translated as CAISQDREKQFF.

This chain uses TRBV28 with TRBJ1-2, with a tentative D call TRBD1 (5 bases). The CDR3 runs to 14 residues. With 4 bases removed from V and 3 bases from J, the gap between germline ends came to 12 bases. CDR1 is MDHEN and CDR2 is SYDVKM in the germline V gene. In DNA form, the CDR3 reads TGTGCCAGCAGTTCCGGAGGGGAGGACTATGGCTACACCTTC. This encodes CASSSGGEDYGYTF.

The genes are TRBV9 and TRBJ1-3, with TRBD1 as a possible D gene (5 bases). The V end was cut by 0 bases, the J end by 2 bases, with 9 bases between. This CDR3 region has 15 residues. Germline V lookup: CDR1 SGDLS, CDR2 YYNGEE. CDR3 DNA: TGTGCCAGCAGCGTAGTACCGGGGGCTGGAAACACCATATATTTT. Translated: CASSVVPGAGNTIYF.

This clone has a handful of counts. CDR3 amino acids: CASSQETGGSYNEQFF. The CDR3 nucleotides are TGCGCCAGCAGCCAAGAAACAGGGGGCTCCTACAATGAGCAGTTCTTC. The rearrangement links TRBV4-3 to TRBJ2-1, with 8 bases matching TRBD1. CDR3 size: 16 residues. The germline V gene encodes CDR1 LGHNA and CDR2 YSLEER. The V and J ends lost 0 bases and 0 bases, in that order; junction bases with no gene match: 1.

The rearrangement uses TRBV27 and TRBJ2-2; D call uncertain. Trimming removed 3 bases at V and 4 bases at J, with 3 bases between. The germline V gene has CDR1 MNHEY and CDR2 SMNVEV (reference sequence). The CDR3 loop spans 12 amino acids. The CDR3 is CASSFFTGELFF. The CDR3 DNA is TGTGCCAGCAGTTTCTTCACCGGGGAGCTGTTTTTT.

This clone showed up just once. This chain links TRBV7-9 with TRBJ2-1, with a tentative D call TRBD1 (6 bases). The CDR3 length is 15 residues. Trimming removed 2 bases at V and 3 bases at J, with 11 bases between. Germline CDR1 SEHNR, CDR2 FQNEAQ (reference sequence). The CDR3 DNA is TGTGCCAGCAGCTTAACCGGACAGAACTACAATGAGCAGTTCTTC. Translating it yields CASSLTGQNYNEQFF.

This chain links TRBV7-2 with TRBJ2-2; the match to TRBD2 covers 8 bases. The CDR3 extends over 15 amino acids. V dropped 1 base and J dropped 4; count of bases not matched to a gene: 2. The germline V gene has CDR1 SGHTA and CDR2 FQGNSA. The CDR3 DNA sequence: TGTGCCAGCAGCTTAGGTCTAGCGGGCACCGGGGAGCTGTTTTTT. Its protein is CASSLGLAGTGELFF.

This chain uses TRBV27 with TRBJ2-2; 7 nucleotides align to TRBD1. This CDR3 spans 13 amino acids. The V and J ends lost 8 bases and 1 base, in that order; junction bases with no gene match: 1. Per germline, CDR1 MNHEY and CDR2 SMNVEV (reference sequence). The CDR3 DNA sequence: TGTGCCAGCCGGGACAGGAACACCGGGGAGCTGTTTTTT. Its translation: CASRDRNTGELFF.

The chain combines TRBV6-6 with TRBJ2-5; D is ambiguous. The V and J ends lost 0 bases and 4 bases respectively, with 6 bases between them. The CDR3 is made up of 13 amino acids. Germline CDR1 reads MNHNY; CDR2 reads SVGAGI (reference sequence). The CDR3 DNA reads TGTGCCAGCAGTTACTCGAGGCGAGAGACCCAGTACTTC. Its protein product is CASSYSRRETQYF.

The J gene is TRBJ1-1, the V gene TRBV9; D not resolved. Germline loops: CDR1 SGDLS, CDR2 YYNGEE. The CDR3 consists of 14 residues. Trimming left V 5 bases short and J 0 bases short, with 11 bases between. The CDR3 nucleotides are TGTGCCAGCAGGAACGGGTCCATGAACACTGAAGCTTTCTTT. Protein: CASRNGSMNTEAFF.

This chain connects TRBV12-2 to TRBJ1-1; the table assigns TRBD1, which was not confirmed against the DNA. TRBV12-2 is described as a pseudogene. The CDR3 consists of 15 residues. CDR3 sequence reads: CASRTRTGPVVLAFF. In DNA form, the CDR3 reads TGTGCAAGTCGCACCCGGACAGGGCCGGTAGTGTTGGCTTTCTTT.

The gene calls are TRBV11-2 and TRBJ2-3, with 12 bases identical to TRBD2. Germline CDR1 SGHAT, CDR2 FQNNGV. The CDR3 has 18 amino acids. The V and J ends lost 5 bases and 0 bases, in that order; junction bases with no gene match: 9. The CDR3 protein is CASSLRTSGGTSTDTQYF. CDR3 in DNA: TGTGCCAGCAGCCTCCGAACTAGCGGGGGGACTAGCACAGATACGCAGTATTTT. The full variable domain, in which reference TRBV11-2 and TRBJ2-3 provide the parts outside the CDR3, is EAGVAQSPRYKIIEKRQSVAFWCNPISGHATLYWYQQILGQGPKLLIQFQNNGVVDDSQLPKDRFSAERLKGVDSTLKIQPAKLEDSAVYLCASSLRTSGGTSTDTQYFGPGTRLTVL.